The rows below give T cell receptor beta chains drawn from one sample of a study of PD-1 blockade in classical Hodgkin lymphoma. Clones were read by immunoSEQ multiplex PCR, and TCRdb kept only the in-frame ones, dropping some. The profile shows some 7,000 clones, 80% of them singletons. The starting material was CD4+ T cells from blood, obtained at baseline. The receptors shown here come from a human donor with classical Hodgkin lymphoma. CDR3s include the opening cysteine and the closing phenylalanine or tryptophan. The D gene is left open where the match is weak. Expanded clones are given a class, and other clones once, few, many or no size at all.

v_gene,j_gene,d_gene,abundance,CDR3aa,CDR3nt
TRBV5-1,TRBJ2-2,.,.,CASSSRLNTGELFF,TGCGCCAGCAGCTCACGGCTGAACACCGGGGAGCTGTTTTTT
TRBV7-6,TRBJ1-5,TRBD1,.,CASGTANQPQHF,TGTGCCAGCGGGACAGCAAATCAGCCCCAGCATTTT
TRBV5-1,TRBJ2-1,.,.,CASSLATDNEQFF,TGCGCCAGCAGCTTGGCCACAGACAATGAGCAGTTCTTC
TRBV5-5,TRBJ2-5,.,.,CASSLGVWETQYF,TGTGCCAGCAGCTTGGGGGTCTGGGAGACCCAGTACTTC
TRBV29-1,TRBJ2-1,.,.,CSVERGSSNNEQFF,TGCAGCGTTGAAAGAGGGAGCAGCAACAATGAGCAGTTCTTC
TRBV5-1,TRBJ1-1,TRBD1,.,CASRKSGGMNTEAFF,TGCGCCAGCAGAAAATCAGGGGGGATGAACACTGAAGCTTTCTTT
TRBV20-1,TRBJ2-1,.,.,CSAGVGEQFF,TGCAGTGCCGGAGTGGGTGAGCAGTTCTTC
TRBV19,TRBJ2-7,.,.,CASSIEGGGSEQYF,TGTGCCAGTAGTATCGAGGGGGGCGGGAGCGAGCAGTACTTC
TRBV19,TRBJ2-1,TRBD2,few,CASSMRGGDEQFF,TGTGCCAGTAGTATGCGGGGGGGTGATGAGCAGTTCTTC
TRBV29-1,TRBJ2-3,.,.,CSVGEATDTQYF,TGCAGCGTTGGGGAAGCCACAGATACGCAGTATTTT
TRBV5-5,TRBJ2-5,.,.,CASSLLFSGGYQETQYF,TGTGCCAGCAGCTTGCTCTTTAGCGGAGGGTACCAAGAGACCCAGTACTTC
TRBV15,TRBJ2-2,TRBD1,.,CATSIQGAKELFF,TGTGCCACCAGCATACAGGGGGCTAAGGAGCTGTTTTTT
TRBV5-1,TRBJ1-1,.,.,CASSFGDTRSEAFF,TGCGCCAGCAGCTTCGGGGACACGAGATCTGAAGCTTTCTTT
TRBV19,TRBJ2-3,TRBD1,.,CASSGRQGPHTDTQYF,TGTGCCAGTAGTGGGCGACAGGGGCCGCACACAGATACGCAGTATTTT
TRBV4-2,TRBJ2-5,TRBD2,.,CASSQPGLAETQYF,TGTGCCAGCAGCCAACCCGGACTAGCGGAGACCCAGTACTTC
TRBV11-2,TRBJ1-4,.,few,CASSLVSDAANEKLFF,TGTGCCAGCAGCTTAGTTTCGGACGCAGCTAATGAAAAACTGTTTTTT
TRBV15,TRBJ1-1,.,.,CATSKAGQFTEAFF,TGTGCCACCAGCAAGGCGGGACAATTCACTGAAGCTTTCTTT
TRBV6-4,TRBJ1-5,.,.,CASSDPMPGTDKAKPQHF,TGTGCCAGCAGTGACCCCATGCCTGGGACGGACAAGGCCAAGCCCCAGCATTTT
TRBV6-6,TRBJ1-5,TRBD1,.,CASSPGQGGWNQPQHF,TGTGCCAGCAGCCCTGGACAGGGGGGATGGAATCAGCCCCAGCATTTT
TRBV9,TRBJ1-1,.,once,CASSVRGMNTEAFF,TGTGCCAGCAGCGTGAGAGGCATGAACACTGAAGCTTTCTTT
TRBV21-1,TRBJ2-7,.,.,CASSKRGGANLAGGDYEQYF,TGTGCCAGCAGCAAACGGGGAGGGGCCAACCTAGCGGGAGGGGACTACGAGCAGTACTTC
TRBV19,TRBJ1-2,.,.,CASSTSPGDYGYTF,TGTGCCAGTAGTACCTCGCCAGGGGACTATGGCTACACCTTC
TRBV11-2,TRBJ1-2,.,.,CASSLMQGPTYGYTF,TGTGCCAGCAGCTTGATGCAGGGGCCGACCTATGGCTACACCTTC
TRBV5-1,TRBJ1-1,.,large,CASSIRGNTEAFF,TGCGCCAGCAGCATCAGGGGGAACACTGAAGCTTTCTTT
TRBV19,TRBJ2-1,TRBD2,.,CASSAGLAGNEQFF,TGTGCCAGTAGTGCTGGACTAGCGGGTAATGAGCAGTTCTTC
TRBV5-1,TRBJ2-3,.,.,CASSRAADTQYF,TGCGCCAGCAGCAGGGCAGCAGATACGCAGTATTTT
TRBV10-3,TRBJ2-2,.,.,CAITTRGGTGELFF,TGTGCCATCACCACCCGAGGGGGGACCGGGGAGCTGTTTTTT
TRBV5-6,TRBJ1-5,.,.,CASSSLPGLNQPQHF,TGTGCCAGCAGTTCTCTACCGGGACTAAATCAGCCCCAGCATTTT
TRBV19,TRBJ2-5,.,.,CASSIGLFETQYF,TGTGCCAGTAGTATCGGGTTGTTTGAGACCCAGTACTTC
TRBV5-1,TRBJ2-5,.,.,CASSPDGGLGETQYF,TGCGCCAGCAGCCCCGATGGGGGGCTGGGAGAGACCCAGTACTTC
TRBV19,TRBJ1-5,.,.,CASRGQDNQPQHF,TGTGCCAGTAGAGGACAAGATAATCAGCCCCAGCATTTT
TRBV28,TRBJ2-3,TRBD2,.,CASSSAGGGDTQYF,TGTGCCAGCAGTTCCGCGGGAGGAGGGGATACGCAGTATTTT
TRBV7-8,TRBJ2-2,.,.,CASSLASGHVTPNTGELFF,TGTGCCAGCAGCTTAGCGTCAGGGCACGTCACACCGAACACCGGGGAGCTGTTTTTT
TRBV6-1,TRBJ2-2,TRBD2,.,CASSEQGGSGGELFF,TGTGCCAGCAGTGAACAGGGAGGGAGCGGCGGGGAGCTGTTTTTT
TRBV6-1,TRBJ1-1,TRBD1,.,CASSSNNRGLEAFF,TGTGCCAGCAGTTCTAATAACAGGGGGCTCGAAGCTTTCTTT
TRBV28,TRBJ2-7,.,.,CASSLGTTPYEQYF,TGTGCCAGCAGCTTAGGGACGACCCCCTACGAGCAGTACTTC
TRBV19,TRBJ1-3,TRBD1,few,CASSIGTGTSSGNTIYF,TGTGCCAGTAGTATTGGGACAGGGACGAGCTCTGGAAACACCATATATTTT
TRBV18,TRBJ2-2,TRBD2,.,CASSPTGLAGGPAGELFF,TGTGCCAGCTCACCAACTGGACTAGCGGGAGGGCCTGCCGGGGAGCTGTTTTTT
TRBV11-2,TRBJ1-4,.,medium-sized,CASRLTGSEKLFF,TGTGCCAGCAGGCTCACAGGGTCCGAAAAACTGTTTTTT
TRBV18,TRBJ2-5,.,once,CASSPKIQETQYF,TGTGCCAGCTCACCCAAAATCCAAGAGACCCAGTACTTC
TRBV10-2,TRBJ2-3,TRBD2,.,CASSSGGRGLTDTQYF,TGCGCCAGCAGTTCCGGAGGGAGGGGTCTCACAGATACGCAGTATTTT
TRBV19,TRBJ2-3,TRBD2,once,CASSSGRAFTQYF,TGTGCCAGTAGCAGCGGGAGGGCCTTTACGCAGTATTTT
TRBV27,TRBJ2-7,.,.,CASSLVVVGRVGEQYF,TGTGCCAGCAGTTTAGTGGTGGTTGGCCGAGTAGGGGAGCAGTACTTC
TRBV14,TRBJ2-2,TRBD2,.,CASSLLAANTGELFF,TGTGCCAGCAGCCTACTAGCGGCGAACACCGGGGAGCTGTTTTTT
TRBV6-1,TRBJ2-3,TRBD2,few,CASRLAGGTADTQYF,TGTGCCAGCAGGTTGGCGGGAGGGACTGCAGATACGCAGTATTTT
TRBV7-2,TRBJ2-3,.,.,CASSWGRDPYTQYF,TGTGCCAGCAGCTGGGGTCGGGACCCATATACGCAGTATTTT
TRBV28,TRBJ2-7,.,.,CASSPTGASYEQYF,TGTGCCAGCAGCCCGACGGGAGCTTCCTACGAGCAGTACTTC